These 30 T cell receptor beta chains originate from one sample sequenced in a study of T cells in Graves' hyperthyroidism and ophthalmopathy. Amplified TCR beta CDR3 regions came from RNA transcripts. In the first-round RT-PCR of the TCR CDR3, the HTBI primer set was used. TCRdb redid the calling of the multiplex PCR reads with MiXCR, one entry per CDR3 protein. The table records fewer than 550,000 distinct CDR3 sequences, 15% to 19% of them present only once. The sequencing input was blood. The source is a woman in her late teens or twenties with Graves' hyperthyroidism.

A remark on this clonotype: A much larger clone lies one base from this, so it may be a read error. This chain connects TRBV7-9 to TRBJ1-2; no clear D gene. The CDR3 consists of 12 residues. The germline V and J ends were trimmed by 5 bases and 8 bases, with 12 bases remaining between them. Per germline, CDR1 SEHNR and CDR2 FQNEAQ (reference sequence). In nucleotides, the CDR3 is TGTGCCAGCAGCCCCTGGTGGCGGGGCTACACCTTC. This sequence encodes CASSPWWRGYTF.

This clonotype has ten or more counts. The rearrangement joins TRBV7-2 to TRBJ1-5; a possible D gene is TRBD1 (6 bases). CDR3 length: 13 residues. Germline CDR1 SGHTA, CDR2 FQGNSA. Trimming removed 5 bases from V and 6 bases from J, with 11 bases in between. The DNA for the CDR3 is TGTGCCAGCAGCCTACAGGGTTCTCAGCCCCAGCATTTT. Protein product: CASSLQGSQPQHF.

This chain connects TRBV7-9 to TRBJ2-1, with TRBD2 identical over 13 bases. Germline values: CDR1 SEHNR, CDR2 FQNEAQ (reference sequence). The length of the CDR3 is 18 residues. V dropped 0 bases and J dropped 5; count of bases not matched to a gene: 7. Here the CDR3 DNA reads TGTGCCAGCAGCTTAGCGAAGACTAGCGGGAGGAGGAACAATGAGCAGTTCTTC. This translates into CASSLAKTSGRRNNEQFF. The full variable domain, in which reference TRBV7-9 and TRBJ2-1 provide the parts outside the CDR3, is DTGVSQNPRHKITKRGQNVTFRCDPISEHNRLYWYRQTLGQGPEFLTYFQNEAQLEKSRLLSDRFSAERPKGSFSTLEIQRTEQGDSAMYLCASSLAKTSGRRNNEQFFGPGTRLTVL.

This clonotype was seen repeatedly, ten times or more. The chain carries TRBV24-1 and TRBJ2-7; TRBD1 matches at 7 bases. Germline V gene sequence: CDR1 KGHDR, CDR2 SFDVKD. Trimming at V came to 8 bases and at J to 0 bases, leaving 3 bases not matched to a gene. The CDR3 covers 13 residues. The CDR3 bases are TGTGCCACCATGGGGACAGCCTCCTACGAGCAGTACTTC. Amino acid sequence: CATMGTASYEQYF.

The V and J genes are TRBV4-3 and TRBJ2-7, with D perhaps TRBD1 (5 bases). The CDR3 loop spans 15 amino acids. CDR1 is LGHNA and CDR2 is YSLEER in the germline V gene. V gave up 1 base and J gave up 2 bases, with 12 bases separating them. DNA of the CDR3: TGCGCCAGCAGCCAAGGTGGGCAGGGTCCCTACGAGCAGTACTTC. It encodes CASSQGGQGPYEQYF.

This clonotype has more than one count but fewer than ten. The chain uses TRBV11-2 and TRBJ2-7; D is unclear. Germline values: CDR1 SGHAT, CDR2 FQNNGV. The length of the CDR3 is 12 residues. Trimming stripped 7 bases from V and 4 bases from J, with 11 bases between. In nucleotides, the CDR3 is TGTGCCAGCATGTCCTACTCTTACGAGCAGTACTTC. Residues: CASMSYSYEQYF.

J is TRBJ2-2 and V is TRBV29-1, with TRBD2 matching 14 bases. Germline values: CDR1 SQVTM, CDR2 ANQGSEA. CDR3 length: 17 amino acids. The trim removed 6 bases at V and 4 bases at J, leaving 10 bases unmatched. The CDR3: CSVESGTSGRGTGELFF. CDR3 DNA sequence: TGCAGCGTAGAATCCGGGACTAGCGGGAGAGGCACCGGGGAGCTGTTTTTT.

V and J are TRBV20-1 and TRBJ1-4, with D uncertain. Trimming removed 2 bases from V and 7 bases from J, with 5 bases in between. From germline, CDR1 is DFQATT and CDR2 SNEGSKA (reference sequence). The CDR3 runs to 11 residues. In nucleotides, the CDR3 is TGCAGTGCTAGACGGGGTGAAAAACTGTTTTTT. It translates to CSARRGEKLFF.

In this sample, this clonotype turned up many times. The J gene is TRBJ2-5, the V gene TRBV28, with 12 nucleotides matching TRBD2. V gave up 4 bases and J gave up 2 bases; unmatched junction bases: 8. The V gene's germline CDR1 is MDHEN and CDR2 SYDVKM. The CDR3 length is 17 residues. In DNA, the CDR3 is TGTGCCAGCAGTTCCCCCAGAGGACTAGCGGGACAAGAGACCCAGTACTTC. This gives the protein CASSSPRGLAGQETQYF.

The rearrangement uses TRBV6-5 and TRBJ2-2; TRBD1 agrees at 11 bases. Trimming cost V 4 bases and J 6 bases; bases outside gene matches: 7. CDR1 and CDR2 from the germline V gene are MNHEY and SVGAGI. CDR3 length: 16 amino acids. The CDR3 DNA reads TGTGCCAGCAGTTTAAACGCGGGACAGGGGGCCGGGGAGCTGTTTTTT. Amino acids: CASSLNAGQGAGELFF.

This clonotype has at least ten counts. This chain joins TRBV7-2 and TRBJ2-5, with a weak D call TRBD2 (6 bases). Germline V lookup: CDR1 SGHTA, CDR2 FQGNSA. Between the trimmed V and J ends, which lost 5 bases and 5 bases, there was a span of 21 bases. This CDR3 is built from 16 residues. The CDR3 is CASSIGTAWRVETQYF. The CDR3 DNA follows: TGTGCCAGCAGCATCGGGACCGCATGGAGGGTGGAGACCCAGTACTTC.

This clonotype has ten or more counts. The chain couples TRBV11-2 to TRBJ1-2; D possibly corresponds to TRBD1 (6 bases). V gave up 1 base and J gave up 2 bases, with 14 bases separating them. Germline CDR1 reads SGHAT; CDR2 reads FQNNGV. This CDR3 is 16 amino acids long. This chain's CDR3 is CASSLGGSTGNYGYTF. CDR3 coding DNA: TGTGCCAGCAGCTTAGGGGGGTCTACAGGGAACTATGGCTACACCTTC.

This clonotype was counted a few times. J is TRBJ1-5 and V is TRBV20-1, with 9 bases that match TRBD1. After removal of 6 bases from V and 1 base from J, the junction contained 10 bases not matched to a gene. The CDR3 covers 16 residues. The germline CDR1 and CDR2 sequences are DFQATT and SNEGSKA (reference sequence). CDR3 sequence (DNA): TGCAGTGCGACTACAGGGGGCCAGGGGAGCAATCAGCCCCAGCATTTT. It specifies CSATTGGQGSNQPQHF.

This clonotype was found many times. This sequence joins TRBV18 and TRBJ2-3; 9 nucleotides match TRBD2. Germline CDR1 and CDR2: KGHSH and LQKENI. The V and J ends lost 1 base and 6 bases, in that order; junction bases with no gene match: 5. The CDR3 loop spans 15 amino acids. The CDR3 DNA reads as TGTGCCAGCTCACCACGGTCTAGCGGGACGGATACGCAGTATTTT. It is translated as CASSPRSSGTDTQYF.

This clonotype occurred many times. V usage is TRBV12-3 or TRBV12-4 and J usage is TRBJ1-1, with no clear D. This CDR3 comprises 16 residues. Between the trimmed V and J ends, which lost 3 bases and 4 bases, there was a span of 18 bases. CDR3: CASSFMAQDRFTEAFF. CDR3 in DNA: TGTGCCAGCAGTTTCATGGCGCAGGATAGATTCACTGAAGCTTTCTTT.

The chain joins TRBV18 to TRBJ2-1; TRBD1 agrees at 7 bases. This CDR3 spans 16 amino acids. Germline V CDR1 and CDR2: KGHSH, LQKENI. The junction had 8 bases not matched to a gene; V was cut back by 5 bases and J by 1 base. Here the CDR3 reads CASSSTTGNSYNEQFF. CDR3 DNA: TGTGCCAGCTCATCCACGACAGGGAATTCCTACAATGAGCAGTTCTTC.

This clonotype was counted many times. The gene calls are TRBV11-2 and TRBJ2-3, with D perhaps matching TRBD2 (6 bases). V was shortened by 3 bases and J by 5 bases, with 15 bases between the two germline ends. The germline V gene encodes CDR1 SGHAT and CDR2 FQNNGV. The CDR3 covers 15 residues. CDR3 bases: TGTGCCAGCAGCTTTTACCCGGGAGAAATAGATACGCAGTATTTT. This codes for CASSFYPGEIDTQYF.

To note about this clonotype: This could be a read error, since a much larger clone is one nucleotide away. J is TRBJ2-3 and V is TRBV2; a possible D gene is TRBD2 (5 bases). V was shortened by 8 bases and J by 4 bases, with 10 bases between the two germline ends. The germline CDR1 and CDR2 sequences are SNHLY and FYNNEI. The CDR3 is 12 amino acids. The CDR3 coding sequence is TGTGCCAGCCAACTAGTTCCAGATACGCAGTATTTT. This sequence encodes CASQLVPDTQYF.

The gene calls are TRBV10-2 and TRBJ1-1; weak D call: TRBD1 (6 bases). CDR1 is WSHSY and CDR2 is SAAADI in the germline V gene. The V and J ends lost 0 bases and 4 bases respectively, with 18 bases between them. CDR3 length equals 17 residues. The CDR3 DNA is TGCGCCAGCAGTGAGTCGCCTTGGCAGGGAGGGGGCACTGAAGCTTTCTTT. Its translation is CASSESPWQGGGTEAFF.

The sample holds many counts of this clonotype. CDR3 sequence (DNA): TGTGCCAGCAGCCCAGGGACTAGCGGGAGAAATCCCTACAATGAGCAGTTCTTC. Its translation is CASSPGTSGRNPYNEQFF. The genes are TRBV28 and TRBJ2-1; 14 nucleotides agree with TRBD2. This CDR3 contains 18 residues. CDR1 MDHEN and CDR2 SYDVKM come from the germline V gene. J gave up 2 bases and V 6 bases, and 9 bases lay outside the gene matches. The variable domain in full, with the rest retrieved from reference TRBV28 and TRBJ2-1, is DVKVTQSSRYLVKRTGEKVFLECVQDMDHENMFWYRQDPGLGLRLIYFSYDVKMKEKGDIPEGYSVSREKKERFSLILESASTNQTSMYLCASSPGTSGRNPYNEQFFGPGTRLTVL.

This clonotype was recorded many times. The chain is built from TRBV11-2 and TRBJ2-1, with 7 bases lining up with TRBD2. The CDR3 covers 15 residues. Germline V gene sequence: CDR1 SGHAT, CDR2 FQNNGV. V was pared by 5 bases and J by 8 bases, with 12 bases of the junction left unmatched. CDR3 residues: CASSPRLAALDEQFF. CDR3 DNA sequence: TGTGCCAGCAGCCCGCGACTAGCTGCATTGGATGAGCAGTTCTTC.

Ten or more counts support this clonotype. The chain links TRBV7-6 to TRBJ2-5; 8 bases agree with TRBD2. Germline CDR1 SGHVS, CDR2 FNYEAQ. The ends lost 1 base at V and 1 base at J; junction bases unmatched: 2. The CDR3 is made up of 15 amino acids. The CDR3 here is CASSLDTSGQETQYF. The CDR3 region has the DNA TGTGCCAGCAGCTTAGATACTAGCGGCCAAGAGACCCAGTACTTC.

This clonotype was seen more than once but under ten times. The chain employs TRBV15 and TRBJ2-7, with TRBD2 as a possible D gene (6 bases). There are 16 residues in the CDR3. Between the trimmed V and J ends, which lost 0 bases and 1 base, there was a span of 13 bases. Germline V gene lookup returns CDR1 LNHNV and CDR2 YYDKDF (reference sequence). For the CDR3, the DNA is TGTGCCACCAGCAGAGATAGGAGGGGTGGATCCTACGAGCAGTACTTC. Amino acids: CATSRDRRGGSYEQYF. Full variable domain (remainder filled in from reference TRBV15 and TRBJ2-7): DAMVIQNPRYQVTQFGKPVTLSCSQTLNHNVMYWYQQKSSQAPKLLFHYYDKDFNNEADTPDNFQSRRPNTSFCFLDIRSPGLGDTAMYLCATSRDRRGGSYEQYFGPGTRLTVT.

This clonotype has ten or more counts. V gene TRBV20-1 combines with J gene TRBJ2-5; D gene uncertain. V gave up 7 bases and J gave up 4 bases, with 16 bases separating them. This CDR3 region has 13 residues. Germline V gives CDR1 DFQATT, CDR2 SNEGSKA (reference sequence). Here the CDR3 reads CSVRPPIPETQYF. For the CDR3, the DNA is TGCAGTGTGCGGCCCCCCATTCCAGAGACCCAGTACTTC.

V usage is TRBV29-1 and J usage is TRBJ2-5; the D call may be TRBD1 or TRBD2 (5 bases each). V lost 7 bases and J 5 bases, leaving 11 bases between the germline ends. The CDR3 spans 11 residues. Germline V CDR1 and CDR2: SQVTM, ANQGSEA. The CDR3 nucleotides read TGCAGCGCTCAGTGGGGGGAGACCCAGTACTTC. Encoded protein: CSAQWGETQYF.

In this sample, this clonotype turned up many times. The chain has TRBV28 and TRBJ2-3; the match to TRBD1 covers 11 bases. The V gene's germline CDR1 is MDHEN and CDR2 SYDVKM. This CDR3 spans 18 amino acids. Trimming cost V 7 bases and J 4 bases; bases outside gene matches: 16. This CDR3 is CASTKLNRDRGLSDTQYF. The CDR3 region has the DNA TGTGCCAGCACCAAATTAAATAGGGACAGGGGGTTGTCAGATACGCAGTATTTT.

This clonotype showed up many times. The chain couples TRBV12-5 to TRBJ1-2; perhaps TRBD1 as D (5 bases). The CDR3 is 13 amino acids. Germline CDR1 reads LGHNT; CDR2 reads FRNRAP. The V and J ends lost 11 bases and 7 bases respectively, with 20 bases between them. CDR3 in amino acids: CAERRWDRSGYTF. DNA for the CDR3: TGTGCTGAACGCCGCTGGGACCGGTCTGGCTACACCTTC.

This clonotype was observed at least ten times. This chain connects TRBV2 to TRBJ1-2; perhaps TRBD1 as D (5 bases). CDR1 and CDR2 (germline): SNHLY, FYNNEI. The CDR3 length is 12 residues. V dropped 6 bases and J dropped 4 bases, with 9 bases sitting between them. CDR3 amino acids: CASRGGGYGYTF. The CDR3 nucleotides read TGTGCCAGCAGGGGGGGAGGCTATGGCTACACCTTC.

The J gene is TRBJ2-3, the V gene TRBV9, with a weak D call TRBD2 (5 bases). V lost 0 bases and J 5 bases, leaving 13 bases between the germline ends. CDR1 is SGDLS, CDR2 YYNGEE, per germline. The CDR3 extends over 15 amino acids. This chain's CDR3 is CASSVGAGSGDTQYF. CDR3 coding DNA: TGTGCCAGCAGCGTAGGTGCGGGTTCGGGAGATACGCAGTATTTT.

This clonotype turned up a few times. The V call is TRBV7-2, the J call TRBJ1-6; the D is unclear. The CDR3 length is 17 residues. The germline CDR1 and CDR2 sequences are SGHTA and FQGNSA. Between the trimmed V and J ends, which lost 5 bases and 7 bases, there was a span of 21 bases. CDR3 residues: CASSSFGSPLSNSPLHF. CDR3 DNA: TGTGCCAGCAGCAGCTTTGGATCCCCCCTGTCCAATTCACCCCTCCACTTT.